The 27 T cell receptor beta chains in this list originate from one sample, sequenced in a study of CD8 T cells in ankylosing spondylitis (dated by TCRdb to 2015 to 2018). Libraries were prepared through 5' RACE. Data came from an Illumina HiSeq 2500. Using fastp trimming at Q25 and MiXCR clonotype assembly, TCRdb reanalyzed the public sequencing data and kept in-frame beta chains. Merged by CDR3 protein, the rows form single entries marked with the most common genes and DNA. The sample includes over 200,000 distinct CDR3 sequences, with about 10% observed a single time. Under 25% of the sample comes from the top ten. The source material was blood, either unsorted or a sorted T cell fraction (not recorded which). All receptors come from a male donor with ankylosing spondylitis or in good health (not recorded which).

This clonotype has ten or more counts. The V gene is TRBV3-1, the J gene TRBJ2-7, with 8 bases that match TRBD1. V trimming: 4 bases; J trimming: 1 base; junction bases outside the gene matches: 9. The germline CDR1 and CDR2 sequences are LGHDT and YNNKEL (reference sequence). The CDR3 is 16 amino acids. The CDR3 reads CASSPTPGQVSYEQYF. The CDR3 DNA follows: TGTGCCAGCAGCCCGACCCCGGGACAGGTTTCCTACGAGCAGTACTTC.

This clonotype was found many times. The rearrangement uses TRBV3-1 and TRBJ1-1; no reliable D call. V lost 0 bases and J 3 bases, leaving 8 bases between the germline ends. Germline V gene data show CDR1 as LGHDT and CDR2 as YNNKEL (reference sequence). The CDR3 is 14 amino acids. The CDR3 protein is CASSQEFGDTEAFF. As DNA, the CDR3 is TGTGCCAGCAGCCAAGAATTTGGAGACACTGAAGCTTTCTTT.

This clonotype was counted at least ten times. Sequence at one end of the junction differs from germline and may be a read error. The rearrangement joins TRBV27 to TRBJ1-3; weak D call: TRBD1 (5 bases). The CDR3 is 13 residues long. The germline V gene has CDR1 MNHEY and CDR2 SMNVEV (reference sequence). The DNA for the CDR3 is TGTGCCAGCAGTTGGGGCCCTGGGAACACCATATATTTT. Encoded protein: CASSWGPGNTIYF.

The table lists this clonotype with many counts. The rearrangement uses TRBV20-1 and TRBJ1-6; 7 bases agree with TRBD1. The V segment lost 4 bases and the J segment 9 bases; nucleotides outside the gene matches: 9. There are 14 residues in the CDR3. Per the germline V gene, CDR1 is DFQATT and CDR2 is SNEGSKA (reference sequence). The CDR3 spells CSATGWGQFSPLHF. In DNA form, the CDR3 reads TGCAGTGCTACAGGATGGGGACAGTTTTCACCCCTCCACTTT.

To note about this clonotype: Its ends do not fully match the called genes, so a read error is possible. This sequence joins TRBV11-2 and TRBJ2-1; 11 nucleotides line up with TRBD2. Germline CDR1 reads SGHAT; CDR2 reads FQNNGV. The CDR3 sequence is 16 residues long. For the CDR3, the DNA is TGTGCCAGCTGCTTAGTTTCTAGCGGGGGGCCAAATGAGCAGTTCTTC. Amino acids: CASCLVSSGGPNEQFF.

This clonotype was recorded many times. The chain has TRBV5-5 and TRBJ1-2; D ambiguous. The CDR3 spans 15 residues. V lost 5 bases, J lost 2 bases, and 16 bases lay in between. Germline CDR1 SGHKS, CDR2 YYEKEE (reference sequence). In DNA form, the CDR3 reads TGTGCCAGCAGACTCGATCTAGGGCCCAACTATGGCTACACCTTC. It codes for CASRLDLGPNYGYTF.

Only a few counts were recorded for this clonotype. J is TRBJ2-5 and V is TRBV5-1; 7 nucleotides match TRBD1. The V segment lost 7 bases and the J segment 2 bases; nucleotides outside the gene matches: 8. Germline V gene data show CDR1 as SGHRS and CDR2 as YFSETQ. The CDR3 is 14 residues long. DNA for the CDR3: TGCGCCAGCTCCGATACAGGGGATCAAGAGACCCAGTACTTC. It specifies CASSDTGDQETQYF.

This clonotype showed up just a few times. The rearrangement joins TRBV15 to TRBJ1-1, with TRBD1 matching 7 bases. Germline CDR1 reads LNHNV; CDR2 reads YYDKDF (reference sequence). V shed 3 bases and J 3 bases; nucleotides not matched to a gene: 7. CDR3 length: 15 residues. The CDR3 spells CATSSGGQPYTEAFF. In DNA form, the CDR3 reads TGTGCCACCAGCAGTGGGGGACAGCCTTACACTGAAGCTTTCTTT.

This clonotype was found many times. The V and J genes are TRBV20-1 and TRBJ2-3; tentatively, D is TRBD1 (5 bases). The CDR3 contains 15 residues. Trimming removed 6 bases from V and 3 bases from J, with 19 bases in between. The germline V gene has CDR1 DFQATT and CDR2 SNEGSKA (reference sequence). The CDR3 DNA reads TGCAGTGCGCGGATCGGTTCGAAGGGGACAGATACGCAGTATTTT. It yields the protein CSARIGSKGTDTQYF.

The chain recombines TRBV12-3 or TRBV12-4 with TRBJ2-3; TRBD2 agrees at 9 bases. The CDR3 totals 19 residues. V shed 5 bases, J shed 2 bases, and the junction held 17 bases outside the gene matches. This chain's CDR3 is CASSGPAGGPRTDTDTQYF. The CDR3 nucleotides read TGTGCCAGCAGTGGCCCGGCGGGGGGGCCCCGGACAGACACAGATACGCAGTATTTT.

Comments on this clonotype: This clone may be a read error of a much larger clone one base away. V is TRBV5-1 and J is TRBJ2-5, with D unclear. Germline CDR1 reads SGHRS; CDR2 reads YFSETQ. The CDR3 is 12 amino acids. The CDR3 DNA reads TGCGCCAGCAGGTTGGAACGTGAGACCCAGTACTTC. Translating gives CASRLERETQYF.

There are many counts of this clonotype. The rearrangement uses TRBV12-3 or TRBV12-4 and TRBJ2-2; D is uncertain. The CDR3 is 13 residues long. The V gene lost 2 bases and the J gene lost 4 bases, with 5 bases spanning the gap. CDR3 coding DNA: TGTGCCAGCAGTTTAATGATCACCGGGGAGCTGTTTTTT. It is translated as CASSLMITGELFF.

This clonotype was seen a handful of times. This chain joins TRBV5-6 and TRBJ2-7, with D maybe TRBD2 (6 bases). CDR1 is SGHDT, CDR2 YYEEEE, per germline. Deletions cut 4 bases from V and 9 bases from J, with 17 bases between. The CDR3 loop spans 13 amino acids. The CDR3 region is CASSPSGPFGQYF. CDR3 nucleotides: TGTGCCAGCAGCCCGAGCGGGCCGTTTGGGCAGTACTTC.

This clonotype was observed at least ten times. The DNA for the CDR3 is TGTGCCATCGCGGATTGGGACGGTGAAAAACTGTTTTTT. Translated, it gives CAIADWDGEKLFF. The rearrangement uses TRBV10-3 and TRBJ1-4, with D possibly matching TRBD1 (5 bases). In germline, CDR1 is ENHRY, CDR2 SYGVKD. Deletions cut 8 bases from V and 7 bases from J, with 14 bases between. This CDR3 is built from 13 residues.

The chain is built from TRBV5-1 and TRBJ2-1, with 9 bases lining up with TRBD2. Germline V gene sequence: CDR1 SGHRS, CDR2 YFSETQ. Trimming cost V 2 bases and J 11 bases; bases outside gene matches: 8. The CDR3 runs to 14 residues. The CDR3 sequence is CASSFSEGLAKQFF. The CDR3 DNA is TGCGCCAGCAGCTTTAGTGAAGGACTAGCGAAGCAGTTCTTC.

This clonotype has only a few counts. The V call is TRBV30, the J call TRBJ2-7; 13 bases fit TRBD2. V was clipped by 5 bases and J by 7 bases; unmatched bases: 8. Germline CDR1 and CDR2: GTSNPN and SVGIG (reference sequence). CDR3 length: 14 residues. In nucleotides, the CDR3 is TGTGCCTGGGGACCGGGACTAGCGGGGCCTGAGCAGTACTTC. As protein: CAWGPGLAGPEQYF.

This clonotype occurred many times. The CDR3 coding sequence is TGTGCCAGCAGGGGACAGAACACTGAAGCTTTCTTT. Translated, it gives CASRGQNTEAFF. The chain recombines TRBV25-1 with TRBJ1-1; tentatively, D is TRBD1 (6 bases). Trimming stripped 6 bases from V and 1 base from J, with 6 bases between. This CDR3 is 12 amino acids long. Looked up from germline, CDR1 is MGHDK and CDR2 is SYGVNS.

The chain uses TRBV20-1 and TRBJ2-2, with 15 bases that match TRBD2. This CDR3 is 20 amino acids long. Trimming took 0 bases from V and 1 from J; bases not matched to a gene: 9. Germline V gene lookup returns CDR1 DFQATT and CDR2 SNEGSKA (reference sequence). Here the CDR3 reads CSARDPGLAGGTWNTGELFF. The CDR3 DNA reads TGCAGTGCTAGAGATCCGGGACTAGCGGGGGGCACATGGAACACCGGGGAGCTGTTTTTT.

The table lists this clonotype with a few counts. The V and J genes are TRBV9 and TRBJ1-4; D unclear. CDR1 is SGDLS and CDR2 is YYNGEE in the germline V gene. The V end was cut by 4 bases, the J end by 2 bases, with 12 bases between. The CDR3 has 15 residues. CDR3 nucleotide sequence: TGTGCCAGCAGCCCCCGGGTGGCGACTAATGAAAAACTGTTTTTT. Translation gives CASSPRVATNEKLFF.

This clonotype was seen ten or more times. The chain has TRBV5-1 and TRBJ2-1; TRBD2 agrees at 7 bases. The length of the CDR3 is 17 residues. Per the germline V gene, CDR1 is SGHRS and CDR2 is YFSETQ. V was pared by 0 bases and J by 0 bases, with 6 bases of the junction left unmatched. CDR3 amino acids: CASSLERRGSSYNEQFF. The CDR3 DNA reads TGCGCCAGCAGCTTGGAGCGGCGGGGGAGCTCCTACAATGAGCAGTTCTTC. Based on the CDR3 plus reference TRBV5-1 and TRBJ2-1, the full variable domain is KAGVTQTPRYLIKTRGQQVTLSCSPISGHRSVSWYQQTPGQGLQFLFEYFSETQRNKGNFPGRFSGRQFSNSRSEMNVSTLELGDSALYLCASSLERRGSSYNEQFFGPGTRLTVL.

This clonotype was recorded a few times. The chain couples TRBV3-1 to TRBJ2-2, with D possibly being TRBD2 (6 bases). The CDR3 extends over 14 amino acids. The V gene's germline CDR1 is LGHDT and CDR2 YNNKEL (reference sequence). V lost 7 bases and J lost 2, with 11 bases in between. This chain's CDR3 is CASTRGTNTGELFF. The DNA of the CDR3 is TGTGCCAGCACCCGAGGGACTAACACCGGGGAGCTGTTTTTT.

The chain combines TRBV20-1 with TRBJ2-7; no firm D call. The CDR3 length is 15 residues. The V and J ends lost 0 bases and 2 bases respectively, with 14 bases between them. Germline lookup yields CDR1 DFQATT and CDR2 SNEGSKA (reference sequence). This CDR3 reads CSARDRVGIPYEQYF. The CDR3 region has the DNA TGCAGTGCTAGAGATCGGGTGGGAATTCCCTACGAGCAGTACTTC.

This clonotype has at least ten counts. The chain couples TRBV20-1 to TRBJ2-7; tentatively, D is TRBD1 (5 bases). Germline V gene data show CDR1 as DFQATT and CDR2 as SNEGSKA (reference sequence). The CDR3 has 15 amino acids. The germline V and J ends were trimmed by 6 bases and 0 bases, with 18 bases remaining between them. The CDR3 is CSASSLQESSYEQYF. The CDR3 DNA reads as TGCAGTGCCTCATCTCTACAGGAGAGCTCCTACGAGCAGTACTTC.

This clonotype appeared many times. The CDR3 nucleotides read TGCAGTGCTAGCCACCAAGATCGCAACATTCAGTACTTC. Its protein is CSASHQDRNIQYF. V usage is TRBV20-1 and J usage is TRBJ2-4; D call uncertain. The germline gives CDR1 DFQATT, CDR2 SNEGSKA (reference sequence). The CDR3 runs to 13 residues. The V gene lost 3 bases and the J gene lost 7 bases, with 13 bases spanning the gap.

The V and J genes are TRBV5-6 and TRBJ2-5; D remains unclear. Deletions cut 4 bases from V and 1 base from J, with 8 bases between. Germline V CDR1 and CDR2: SGHDT, YYEEEE. The CDR3 sequence is 13 residues long. CDR3 protein: CASSDWIQETQYF. The CDR3 DNA is TGTGCCAGCAGCGACTGGATCCAAGAGACCCAGTACTTC.

The chain links TRBV27 to TRBJ1-1, with a tentative D call TRBD1 (6 bases). Germline CDR1 reads MNHEY; CDR2 reads SMNVEV (reference sequence). The CDR3 length is 15 residues. Trimming shortened V by 0 bases and J by 1 base, and 9 bases separated the two germline ends. This CDR3 reads CASSLSAGANTEAFF. DNA of the CDR3: TGTGCCAGCAGTTTATCTGCGGGGGCGAACACTGAAGCTTTCTTT.

This clonotype was recorded at least ten times. This chain joins TRBV5-1 and TRBJ2-2; D is perhaps TRBD1 (5 bases). CDR1 SGHRS and CDR2 YFSETQ come from the germline V gene. Trimming removed 0 bases at V and 4 bases at J, with 7 bases between. The CDR3 has 14 amino acids. In DNA form, the CDR3 reads TGCGCCAGCAGCTTGGATGGGGCCACCGGGGAGCTGTTTTTT. It specifies CASSLDGATGELFF.